The present entry profiles one T cell receptor beta chain with its context. This CDR3 is built from 15 residues. The germline CDR1 and CDR2 sequences are MDHEN and SYDVKM. V dropped 2 bases and J dropped 1 base, with 8 bases sitting between them. This sample is drawn from a study of blood T cell repertoires in COVID-19. Profiling relied on immunoSEQ multiplex PCR, and the TCRdb table lists in-frame clones only, not all of them. There are fewer than 350,000 clones in the sample; approximately 89% occur only once, and 6.5% to 9.5% lies in the top ten. The specimen sequenced was peripheral blood. V is TRBV28 and J is TRBJ2-2; D uncertain. The TCR was taken from a woman aged 45-65 years who had recovered from COVID-19. The CDR3 here is CASSLRTGNTGELFF. CDR3 in DNA: TGTGCCAGCAGTTTAAGAACGGGGAACACCGGGGAGCTGTTTTTT. The full variable domain, with the rest looked up from reference TRBV28 and TRBJ2-2, is DVKVTQSSRYLVKRTGEKVFLECVQDMDHENMFWYRQDPGLGLRLIYFSYDVKMKEKGDIPEGYSVSREKKERFSLILESASTNQTSMYLCASSLRTGNTGELFFGEGSRLTVL.